This T cell receptor (beta chain) appears in the sequencing data of a study of cytomegalovirus exposure and HLA in healthy donors. The study's findings and limits: Later genetic work tied a missense DCLRE1C variant to beta-chain V and J trimming. Certain sequence variants were highly shared and formed a cluster, and this cluster was likely a sequencing artifact.

CDR1 is SGHNT and CDR2 is YENEEA in the germline V gene. The trim removed 5 bases at V and 7 bases at J, leaving 13 bases unmatched. The CDR3 loop spans 16 amino acids. A word on this clone: Its antigen is currently unknown.

The PCR was carried out with 60 Vbeta primers and 13 Jbeta primers. Sequencing was performed with immunoSEQ multiplex PCR; in TCRdb, only in-frame clones are kept and a portion is missing. Of about 150,000 clones in the sample, over 65% were seen once. The TCR was taken from a middle-aged woman in good health and CMV-seronegative. The sample taken for sequencing was PBMCs. The J gene is TRBJ2-2, the V gene TRBV11-3; 7 bases agree with TRBD2. The CDR3 nucleotides are TGTGCCAGCAGCCCCGGGTCGGGGGGTGAGGTCGGGGAGCTGTTTTTT. Translated, it gives CASSPGSGGEVGELFF.